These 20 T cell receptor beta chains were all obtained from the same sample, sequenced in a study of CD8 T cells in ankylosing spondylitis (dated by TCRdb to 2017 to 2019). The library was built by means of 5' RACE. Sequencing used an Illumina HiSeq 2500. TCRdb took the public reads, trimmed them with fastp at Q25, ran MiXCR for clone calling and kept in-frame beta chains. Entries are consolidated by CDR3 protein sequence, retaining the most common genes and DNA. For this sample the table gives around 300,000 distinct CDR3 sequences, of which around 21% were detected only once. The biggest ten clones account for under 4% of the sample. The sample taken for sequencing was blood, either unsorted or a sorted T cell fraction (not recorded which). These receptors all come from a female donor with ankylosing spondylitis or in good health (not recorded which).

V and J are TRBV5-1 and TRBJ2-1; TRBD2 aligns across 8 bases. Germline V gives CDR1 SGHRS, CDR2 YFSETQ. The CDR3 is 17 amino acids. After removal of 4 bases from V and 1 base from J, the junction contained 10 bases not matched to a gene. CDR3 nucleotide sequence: TGCGCCAGCAGCCACCGTTATAGCGGGGCTTCCTACAATGAGCAGTTCTTC. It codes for CASSHRYSGASYNEQFF.

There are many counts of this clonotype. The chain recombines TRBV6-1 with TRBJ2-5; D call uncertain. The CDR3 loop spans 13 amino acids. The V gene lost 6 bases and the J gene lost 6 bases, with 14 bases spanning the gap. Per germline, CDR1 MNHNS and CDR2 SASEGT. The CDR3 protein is CASSLGAVQTQYF. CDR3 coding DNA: TGTGCCAGCAGCCTCGGAGCTGTACAGACCCAGTACTTC.

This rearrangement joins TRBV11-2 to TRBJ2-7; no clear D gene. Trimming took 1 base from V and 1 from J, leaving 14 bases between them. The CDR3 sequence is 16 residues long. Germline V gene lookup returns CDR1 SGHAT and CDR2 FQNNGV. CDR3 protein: CASSLVKTTPSYEQYF. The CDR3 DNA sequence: TGTGCCAGCAGCTTAGTGAAGACAACTCCATCCTACGAGCAGTACTTC.

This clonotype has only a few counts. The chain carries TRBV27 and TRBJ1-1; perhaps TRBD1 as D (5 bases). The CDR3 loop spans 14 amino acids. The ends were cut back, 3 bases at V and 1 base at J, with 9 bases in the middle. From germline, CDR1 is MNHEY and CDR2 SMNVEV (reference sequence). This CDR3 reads CASSFQGWNTEAFF. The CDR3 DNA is TGTGCCAGCAGTTTCCAGGGCTGGAACACTGAAGCTTTCTTT.

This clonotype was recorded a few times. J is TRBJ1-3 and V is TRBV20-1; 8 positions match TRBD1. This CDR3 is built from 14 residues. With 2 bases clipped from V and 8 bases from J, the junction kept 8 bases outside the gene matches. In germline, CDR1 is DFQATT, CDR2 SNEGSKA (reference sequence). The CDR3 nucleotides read TGCAGTGCTAGAACAGGGGGGTATGCGGACACCATATATTTT. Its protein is CSARTGGYADTIYF.

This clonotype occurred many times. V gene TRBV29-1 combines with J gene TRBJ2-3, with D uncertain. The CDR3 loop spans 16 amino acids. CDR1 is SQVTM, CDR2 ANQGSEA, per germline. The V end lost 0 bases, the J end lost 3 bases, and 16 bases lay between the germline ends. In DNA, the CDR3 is TGCAGCGTTGAAGATGGGTTTTGGCCCCAGACAGATACGCAGTATTTT. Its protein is CSVEDGFWPQTDTQYF.

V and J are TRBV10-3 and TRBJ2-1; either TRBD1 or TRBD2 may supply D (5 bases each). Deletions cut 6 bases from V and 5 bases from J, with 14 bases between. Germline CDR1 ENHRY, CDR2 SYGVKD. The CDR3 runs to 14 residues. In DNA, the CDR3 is TGTGCCATCAGCTACCGGGACCTTAACAATGAGCAGTTCTTC. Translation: CAISYRDLNNEQFF.

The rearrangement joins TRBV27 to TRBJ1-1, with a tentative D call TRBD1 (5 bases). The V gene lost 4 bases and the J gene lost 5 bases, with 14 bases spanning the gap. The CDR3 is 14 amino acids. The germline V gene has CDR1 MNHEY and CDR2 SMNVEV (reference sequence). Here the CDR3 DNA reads TGTGCCAGCAGTTCAATGACGTGGGGGACTGAAGCTTTCTTT. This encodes CASSSMTWGTEAFF.

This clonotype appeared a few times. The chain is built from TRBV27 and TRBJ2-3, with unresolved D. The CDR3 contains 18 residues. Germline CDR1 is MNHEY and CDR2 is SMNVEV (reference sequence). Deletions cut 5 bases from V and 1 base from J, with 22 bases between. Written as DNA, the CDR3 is TGTGCCAGCAGTCCCTGGCAGCGAGGCGATCCGGGCACAGATACGCAGTATTTT. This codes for CASSPWQRGDPGTDTQYF.

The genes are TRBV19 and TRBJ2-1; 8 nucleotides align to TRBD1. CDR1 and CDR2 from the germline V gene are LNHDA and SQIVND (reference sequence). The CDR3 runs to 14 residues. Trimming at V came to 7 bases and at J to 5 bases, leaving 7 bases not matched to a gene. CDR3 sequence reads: CASTGQGIHNEQFF. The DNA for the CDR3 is TGTGCCAGTACCGGACAGGGAATCCACAATGAGCAGTTCTTC.

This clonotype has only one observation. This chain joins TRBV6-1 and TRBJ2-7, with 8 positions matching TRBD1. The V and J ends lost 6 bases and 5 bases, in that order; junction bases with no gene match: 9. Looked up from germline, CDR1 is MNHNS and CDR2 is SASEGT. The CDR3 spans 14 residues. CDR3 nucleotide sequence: TGTGCCAGCAGCCCGGGACAGGCTGGACACGAGCAGTACTTC. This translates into CASSPGQAGHEQYF.

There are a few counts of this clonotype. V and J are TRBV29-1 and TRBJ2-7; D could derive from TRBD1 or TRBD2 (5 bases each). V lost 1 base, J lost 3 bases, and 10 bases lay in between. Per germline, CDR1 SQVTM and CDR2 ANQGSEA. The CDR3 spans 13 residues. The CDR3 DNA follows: TGCAGCGTTGAAGTTGGGGGTGACTACGAGCAGTACTTC. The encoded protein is CSVEVGGDYEQYF.

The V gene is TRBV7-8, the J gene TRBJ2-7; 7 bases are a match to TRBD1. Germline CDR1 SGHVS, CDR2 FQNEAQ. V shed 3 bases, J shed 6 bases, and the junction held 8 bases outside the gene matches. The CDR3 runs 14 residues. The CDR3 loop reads CASSLSTGQREQYF. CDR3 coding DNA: TGTGCCAGCAGCTTGTCGACAGGGCAGCGCGAGCAGTACTTC.

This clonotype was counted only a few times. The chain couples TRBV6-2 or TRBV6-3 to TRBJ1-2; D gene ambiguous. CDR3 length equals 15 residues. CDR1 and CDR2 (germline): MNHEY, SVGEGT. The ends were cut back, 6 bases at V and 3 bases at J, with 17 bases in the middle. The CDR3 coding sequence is TGTGCCAGCAGGAGGCAACGGTCGGCTTACTATGGCTACACCTTC. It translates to CASRRQRSAYYGYTF.

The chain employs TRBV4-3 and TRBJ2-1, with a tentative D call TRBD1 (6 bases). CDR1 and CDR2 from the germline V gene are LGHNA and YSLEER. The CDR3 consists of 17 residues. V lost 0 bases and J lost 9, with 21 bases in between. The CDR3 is CASSQERSGLTQGEQFF. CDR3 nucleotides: TGCGCCAGCAGCCAAGAGAGGTCCGGGTTAACACAGGGTGAGCAGTTCTTC.

CDR3 protein: CASSRPSQRELFF. CDR3 nucleotide sequence: TGTGCCAGCAGTCGCCCGTCCCAGAGGGAACTGTTTTTT. The chain uses TRBV12-3 or TRBV12-4 and TRBJ1-4; no clear D. With 5 bases removed from V and 12 bases from J, the gap between germline ends came to 16 bases. The CDR3 totals 13 residues.

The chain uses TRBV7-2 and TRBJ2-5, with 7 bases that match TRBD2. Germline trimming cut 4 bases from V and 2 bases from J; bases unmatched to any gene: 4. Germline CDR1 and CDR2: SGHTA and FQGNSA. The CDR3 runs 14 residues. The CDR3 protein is CASSYSSGQETQYF. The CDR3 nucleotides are TGTGCCAGCAGCTACTCTAGCGGACAAGAGACCCAGTACTTC.

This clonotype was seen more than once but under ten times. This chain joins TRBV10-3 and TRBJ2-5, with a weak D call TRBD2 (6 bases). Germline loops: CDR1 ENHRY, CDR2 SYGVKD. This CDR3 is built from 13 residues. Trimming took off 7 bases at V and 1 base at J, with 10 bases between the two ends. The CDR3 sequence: CAIMGTAQETQYF. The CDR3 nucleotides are TGTGCCATCATGGGGACTGCCCAAGAGACCCAGTACTTC.

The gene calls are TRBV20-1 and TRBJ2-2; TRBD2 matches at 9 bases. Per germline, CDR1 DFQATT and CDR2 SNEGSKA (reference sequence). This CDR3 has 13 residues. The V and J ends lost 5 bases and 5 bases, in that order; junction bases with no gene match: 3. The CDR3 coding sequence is TGCAGTGCTCAGCGGGAGGCGACCGGGGAGCTGTTTTTT. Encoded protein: CSAQREATGELFF.

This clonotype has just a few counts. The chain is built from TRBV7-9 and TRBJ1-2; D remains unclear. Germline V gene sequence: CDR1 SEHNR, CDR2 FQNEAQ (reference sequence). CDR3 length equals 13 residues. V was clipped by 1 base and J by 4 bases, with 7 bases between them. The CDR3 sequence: CASSLGDLYGYTF. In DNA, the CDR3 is TGTGCCAGCAGCTTAGGAGACCTCTATGGCTACACCTTC.